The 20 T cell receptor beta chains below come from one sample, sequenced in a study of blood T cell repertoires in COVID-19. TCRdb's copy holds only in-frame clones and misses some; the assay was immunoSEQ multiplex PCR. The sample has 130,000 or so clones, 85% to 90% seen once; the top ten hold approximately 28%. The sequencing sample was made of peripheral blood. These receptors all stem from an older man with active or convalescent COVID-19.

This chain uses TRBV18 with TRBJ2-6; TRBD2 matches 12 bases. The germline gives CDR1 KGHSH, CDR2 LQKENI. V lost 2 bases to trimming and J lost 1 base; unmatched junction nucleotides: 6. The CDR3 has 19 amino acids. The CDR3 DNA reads TGTGCCAGCTCACCAACCCTAGCGGGAGGGTTTTCTGGGGCCAACGTCCTGACTTTC. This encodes CASSPTLAGGFSGANVLTF.

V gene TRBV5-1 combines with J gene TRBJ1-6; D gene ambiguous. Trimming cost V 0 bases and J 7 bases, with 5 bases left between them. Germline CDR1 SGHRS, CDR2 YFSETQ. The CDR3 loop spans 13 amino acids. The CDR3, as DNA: TGCGCCAGCAGCTTGGACCAGAATTCACCCCTCCACTTT. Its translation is CASSLDQNSPLHF.

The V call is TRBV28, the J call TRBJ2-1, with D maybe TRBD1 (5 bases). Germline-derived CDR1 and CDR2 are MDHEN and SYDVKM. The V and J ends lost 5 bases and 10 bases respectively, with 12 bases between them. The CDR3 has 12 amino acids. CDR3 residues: CASSPSKGEQFF. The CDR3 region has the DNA TGTGCCAGCAGTCCGTCGAAGGGGGAGCAGTTCTTC.

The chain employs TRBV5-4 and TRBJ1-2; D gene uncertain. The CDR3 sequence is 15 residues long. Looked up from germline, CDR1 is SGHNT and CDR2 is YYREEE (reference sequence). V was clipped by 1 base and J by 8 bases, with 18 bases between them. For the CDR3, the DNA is TGTGCCAGCAGCTTGTACCCGCCGGCGGAGGGCGGCTACACCTTC. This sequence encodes CASSLYPPAEGGYTF.

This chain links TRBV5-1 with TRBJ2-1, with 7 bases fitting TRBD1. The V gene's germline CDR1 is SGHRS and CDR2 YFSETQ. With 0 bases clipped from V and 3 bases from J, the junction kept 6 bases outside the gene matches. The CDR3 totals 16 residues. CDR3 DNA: TGCGCCAGCAGCTTGGCCGGGACAGAAAACTACAATGAGCAGTTCTTC. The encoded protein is CASSLAGTENYNEQFF.

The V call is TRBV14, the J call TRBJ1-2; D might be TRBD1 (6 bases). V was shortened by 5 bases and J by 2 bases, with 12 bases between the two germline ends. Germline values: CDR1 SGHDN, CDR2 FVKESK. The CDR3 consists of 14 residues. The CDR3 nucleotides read TGTGCCAGCAGCAGCTCAAGGGGGAACTATGGCTACACCTTC. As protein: CASSSSRGNYGYTF.

CDR3 nucleotide sequence: TGTGCCAGCAGCCCACCCGGGAGGCTAGCGGGAGTAACCGAGCAGTTCTTC. Its protein is CASSPPGRLAGVTEQFF. The chain is built from TRBV7-2 and TRBJ2-1; TRBD2 agrees at 10 bases. There are 17 residues in the CDR3. CDR1 is SGHTA, CDR2 FQGNSA, per germline. The junction had 17 bases not matched to a gene; V was cut back by 5 bases and J by 10 bases.

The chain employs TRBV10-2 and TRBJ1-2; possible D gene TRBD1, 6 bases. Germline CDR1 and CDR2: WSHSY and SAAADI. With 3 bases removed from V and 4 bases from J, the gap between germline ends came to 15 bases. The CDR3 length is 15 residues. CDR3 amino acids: CASSDRDTGFYGYTF. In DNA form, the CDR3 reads TGCGCCAGCAGTGACCGGGACACTGGCTTCTATGGCTACACCTTC.

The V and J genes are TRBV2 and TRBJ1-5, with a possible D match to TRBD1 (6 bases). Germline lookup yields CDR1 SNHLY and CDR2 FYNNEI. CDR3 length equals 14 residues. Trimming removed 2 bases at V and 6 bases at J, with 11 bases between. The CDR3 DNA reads TGTGCCAGCAGTGAACAGGGGATCGGTCAGCCCCAGCATTTT. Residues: CASSEQGIGQPQHF.

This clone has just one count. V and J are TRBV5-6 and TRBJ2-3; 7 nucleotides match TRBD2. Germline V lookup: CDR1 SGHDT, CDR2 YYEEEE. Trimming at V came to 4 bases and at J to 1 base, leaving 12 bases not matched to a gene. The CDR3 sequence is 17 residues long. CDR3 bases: TGTGCCAGCAGCGTACTACTTAGACTAGCCGGCACAGATACGCAGTATTTT. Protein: CASSVLLRLAGTDTQYF.

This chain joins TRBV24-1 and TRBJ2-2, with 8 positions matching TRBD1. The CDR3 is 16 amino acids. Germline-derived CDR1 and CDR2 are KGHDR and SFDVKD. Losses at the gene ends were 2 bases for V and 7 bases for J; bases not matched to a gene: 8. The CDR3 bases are TGTGCCACCAGTGATTCTCAGGGGGCCCCCGGCGGGGAGCTGTTTTTT. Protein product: CATSDSQGAPGGELFF.

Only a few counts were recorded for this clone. The CDR3 is CASIRVAAEAFF. CDR3 nucleotides: TGTGCCAGCATCCGGGTAGCGGCTGAAGCTTTCTTT. V gene TRBV2 combines with J gene TRBJ1-1; D is uncertain. Per germline, CDR1 SNHLY and CDR2 FYNNEI. The CDR3 has 12 residues. V gave up 7 bases and J gave up 6 bases, with 12 bases separating them.

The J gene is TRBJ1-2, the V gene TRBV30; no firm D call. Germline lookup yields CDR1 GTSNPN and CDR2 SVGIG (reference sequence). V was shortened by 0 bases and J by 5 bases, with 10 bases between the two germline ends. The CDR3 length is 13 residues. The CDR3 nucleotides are TGTGCCTGGAGTGTACGTCGGAGTTATGGCTACACCTTC. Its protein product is CAWSVRRSYGYTF. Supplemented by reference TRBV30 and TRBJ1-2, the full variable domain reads SQTIHQWPATLVQPVGSPLSLECTVEGTSNPNLYWYRQAAGRGLQLLFYSVGIGQISSEVPQNLSASRPQDRQFILSSKKLLLSDSGFYLCAWSVRRSYGYTFGSGTRLTVV.

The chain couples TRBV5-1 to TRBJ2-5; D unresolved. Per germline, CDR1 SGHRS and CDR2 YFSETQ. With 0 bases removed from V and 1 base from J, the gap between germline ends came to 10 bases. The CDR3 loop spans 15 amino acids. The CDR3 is CASSLARSSQETQYF. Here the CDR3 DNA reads TGCGCCAGCAGCTTGGCCAGAAGTTCCCAAGAGACCCAGTACTTC.

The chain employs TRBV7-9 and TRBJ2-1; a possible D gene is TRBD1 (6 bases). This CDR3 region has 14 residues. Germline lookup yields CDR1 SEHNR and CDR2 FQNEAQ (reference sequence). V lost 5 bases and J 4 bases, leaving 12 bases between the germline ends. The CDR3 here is CASSPRTVYNEQFF. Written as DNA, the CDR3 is TGTGCCAGCAGCCCCCGGACAGTTTACAATGAGCAGTTCTTC.

The CDR3 nucleotides read TGTGCCAGCAGCTTAGCGGGGGGACCCTCCTACGAGCAGTACTTC. Its translation: CASSLAGGPSYEQYF. The V call is TRBV7-2, the J call TRBJ2-7; weak D call: TRBD2 (6 bases). CDR1 is SGHTA, CDR2 FQGNSA, per germline. The germline V and J ends were trimmed by 0 bases and 0 bases, with 9 bases remaining between them. This CDR3 has 15 residues. The whole variable domain, remainder taken from reference TRBV7-2 and TRBJ2-7, is GAGVSQSPSNKVTEKGKDVELRCDPISGHTALYWYRQSLGQGLEFLIYFQGNSAPDKSGLPSDRFSAERTGGSVSTLTIQRTQQEDSAVYLCASSLAGGPSYEQYFGPGTRLTVT.

The DNA of the CDR3 is TGTGCCAGTAGTTTCGGGACAGGGTTCGTAGGCTACACCTTC. It encodes CASSFGTGFVGYTF. This chain uses TRBV19 with TRBJ1-2; 9 bases are a match to TRBD1. CDR1 and CDR2 from the germline V gene are LNHDA and SQIVND (reference sequence). V lost 5 bases, J lost 8 bases, and 9 bases stayed unmatched. CDR3 length equals 14 residues.

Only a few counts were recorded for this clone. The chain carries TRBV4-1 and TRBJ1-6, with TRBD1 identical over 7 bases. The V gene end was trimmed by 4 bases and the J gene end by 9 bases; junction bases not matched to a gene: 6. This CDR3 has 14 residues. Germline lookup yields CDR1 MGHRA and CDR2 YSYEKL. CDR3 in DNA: TGCGCCAGCAGCCCTCCGGCAGGGGGTTCACCCCTCCACTTT. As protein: CASSPPAGGSPLHF.

The CDR3 loop is CASSPPGYSYNEQFF. Here the CDR3 DNA reads TGTGCCAGCAGTCCTCCGGGGTACTCCTACAATGAGCAGTTCTTC. The chain uses TRBV28 and TRBJ2-1; D perhaps matches TRBD2 (5 bases). Germline CDR1 reads MDHEN; CDR2 reads SYDVKM. The CDR3 totals 15 residues. The V end was cut by 5 bases, the J end by 0 bases, with 11 bases between. The full variable domain, its missing parts supplied by reference TRBV28 and TRBJ2-1, is DVKVTQSSRYLVKRTGEKVFLECVQDMDHENMFWYRQDPGLGLRLIYFSYDVKMKEKGDIPEGYSVSREKKERFSLILESASTNQTSMYLCASSPPGYSYNEQFFGPGTRLTVL.

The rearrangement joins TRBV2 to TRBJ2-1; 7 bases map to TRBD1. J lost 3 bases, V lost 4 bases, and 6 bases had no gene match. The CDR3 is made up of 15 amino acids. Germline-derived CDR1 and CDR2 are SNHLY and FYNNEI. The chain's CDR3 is CASSVEGAYYNEQFF. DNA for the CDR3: TGTGCCAGCAGTGTTGAGGGGGCGTACTACAATGAGCAGTTCTTC.